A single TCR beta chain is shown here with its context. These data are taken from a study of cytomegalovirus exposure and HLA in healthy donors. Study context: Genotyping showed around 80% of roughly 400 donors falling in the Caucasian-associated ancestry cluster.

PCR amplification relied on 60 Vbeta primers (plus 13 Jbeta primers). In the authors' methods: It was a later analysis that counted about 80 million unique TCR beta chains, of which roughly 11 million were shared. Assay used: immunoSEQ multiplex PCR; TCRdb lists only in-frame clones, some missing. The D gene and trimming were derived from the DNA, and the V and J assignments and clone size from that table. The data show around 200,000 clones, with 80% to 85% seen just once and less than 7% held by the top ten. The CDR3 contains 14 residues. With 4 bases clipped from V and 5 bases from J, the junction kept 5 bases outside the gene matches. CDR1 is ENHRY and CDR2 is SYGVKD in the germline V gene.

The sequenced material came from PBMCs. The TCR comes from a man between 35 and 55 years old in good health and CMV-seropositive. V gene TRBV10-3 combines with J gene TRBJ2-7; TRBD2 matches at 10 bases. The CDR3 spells CAISGASGGNEQYF. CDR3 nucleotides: TGTGCCATCAGTGGGGCTAGCGGGGGTAACGAGCAGTACTTC.